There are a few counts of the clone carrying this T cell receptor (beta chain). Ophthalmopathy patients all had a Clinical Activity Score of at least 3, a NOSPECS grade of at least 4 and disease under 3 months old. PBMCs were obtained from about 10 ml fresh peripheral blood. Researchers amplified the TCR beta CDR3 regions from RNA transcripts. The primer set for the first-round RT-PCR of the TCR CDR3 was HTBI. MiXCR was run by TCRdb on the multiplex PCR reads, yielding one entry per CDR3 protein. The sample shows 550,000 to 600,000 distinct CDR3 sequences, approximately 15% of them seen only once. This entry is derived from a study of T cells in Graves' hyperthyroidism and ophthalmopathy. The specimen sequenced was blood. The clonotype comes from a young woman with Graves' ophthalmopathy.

The CDR3 protein is CASSPGTGGNTIYF. CDR3 nucleotides: TGCGCCAGCAGCCCGGGGACAGGGGGAAACACCATATATTTT. The chain uses TRBV5-1 and TRBJ1-3; TRBD1 agrees at 9 bases. Germline lookup yields CDR1 SGHRS and CDR2 YFSETQ. Trimming took 4 bases from V and 4 from J; bases not matched to a gene: 3. The CDR3 is 14 residues long.